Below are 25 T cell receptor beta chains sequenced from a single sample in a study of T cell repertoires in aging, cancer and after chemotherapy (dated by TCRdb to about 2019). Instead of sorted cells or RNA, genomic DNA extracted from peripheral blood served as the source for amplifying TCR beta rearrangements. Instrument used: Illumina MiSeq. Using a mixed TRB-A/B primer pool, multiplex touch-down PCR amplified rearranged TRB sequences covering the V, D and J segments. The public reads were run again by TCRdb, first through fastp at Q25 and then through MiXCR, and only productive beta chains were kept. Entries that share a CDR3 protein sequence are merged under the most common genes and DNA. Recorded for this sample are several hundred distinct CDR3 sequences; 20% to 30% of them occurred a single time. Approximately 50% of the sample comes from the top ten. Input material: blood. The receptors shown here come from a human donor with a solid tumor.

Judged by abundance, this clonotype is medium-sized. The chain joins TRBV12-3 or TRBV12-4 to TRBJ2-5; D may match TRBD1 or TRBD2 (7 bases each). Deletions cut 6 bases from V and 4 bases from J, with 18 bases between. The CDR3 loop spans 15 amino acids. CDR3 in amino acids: CASSLQGGGSETQYF. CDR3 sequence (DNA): TGTGCCAGCAGCCTCCAGGGGGGGGGTTCAGAGACCCAGTACTTC.

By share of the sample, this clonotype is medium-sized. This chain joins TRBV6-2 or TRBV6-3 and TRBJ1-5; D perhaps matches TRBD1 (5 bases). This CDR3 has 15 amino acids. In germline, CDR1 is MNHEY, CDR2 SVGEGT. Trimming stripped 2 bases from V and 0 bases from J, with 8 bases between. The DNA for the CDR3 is TGTGCCAGCAGTTACAGAGGGGATAGCAATCAGCCCCAGCATTTT. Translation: CASSYRGDSNQPQHF.

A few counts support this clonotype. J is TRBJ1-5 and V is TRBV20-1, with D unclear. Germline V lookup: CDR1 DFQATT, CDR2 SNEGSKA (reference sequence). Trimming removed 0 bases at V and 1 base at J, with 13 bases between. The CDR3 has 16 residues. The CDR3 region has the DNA TGCAGTGCTAGAGATCCTAAGGACCCGAGCAATCAGCCCCAGCATTTT. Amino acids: CSARDPKDPSNQPQHF.

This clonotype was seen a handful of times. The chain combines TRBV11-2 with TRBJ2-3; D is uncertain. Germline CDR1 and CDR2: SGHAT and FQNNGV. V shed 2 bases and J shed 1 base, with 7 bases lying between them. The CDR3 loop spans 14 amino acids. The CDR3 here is CASSLRVGTDTQYF. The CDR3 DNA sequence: TGTGCCAGCAGCTTAAGGGTCGGCACAGATACGCAGTATTTT.

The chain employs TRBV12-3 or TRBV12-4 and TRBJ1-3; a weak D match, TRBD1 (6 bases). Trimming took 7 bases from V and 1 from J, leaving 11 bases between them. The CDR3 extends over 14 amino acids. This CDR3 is CASKQGLSGNTIYF. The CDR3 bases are TGTGCCAGCAAACAGGGTCTTTCTGGAAACACCATATATTTT.

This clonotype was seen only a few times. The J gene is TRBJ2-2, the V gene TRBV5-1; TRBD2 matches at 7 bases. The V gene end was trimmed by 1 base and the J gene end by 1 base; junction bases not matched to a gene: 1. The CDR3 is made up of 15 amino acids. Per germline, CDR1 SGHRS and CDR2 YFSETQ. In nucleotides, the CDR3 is TGCGCCAGCAGCTTGCCTAGCGGGAACACCGGGGAGCTGTTTTTT. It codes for CASSLPSGNTGELFF.

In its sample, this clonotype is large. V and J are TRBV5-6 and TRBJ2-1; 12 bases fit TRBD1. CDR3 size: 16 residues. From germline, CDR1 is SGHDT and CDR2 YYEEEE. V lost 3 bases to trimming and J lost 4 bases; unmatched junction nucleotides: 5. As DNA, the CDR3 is TGTGCCAGCAGCTCCTCGGGACAGGGGGCGTACAATGAGCAGTTCTTC. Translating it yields CASSSSGQGAYNEQFF.

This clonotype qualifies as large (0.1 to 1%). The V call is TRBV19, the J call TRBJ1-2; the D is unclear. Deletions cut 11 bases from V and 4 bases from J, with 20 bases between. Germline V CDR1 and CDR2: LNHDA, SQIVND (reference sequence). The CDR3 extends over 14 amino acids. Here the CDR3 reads CAAGSGRVGYGYTF. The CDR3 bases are TGTGCCGCAGGCTCAGGAAGGGTAGGCTATGGCTACACCTTC. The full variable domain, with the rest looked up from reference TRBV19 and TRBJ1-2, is DGGITQSPKYLFRKEGQNVTLSCEQNLNHDAMYWYRQDPGQGLRLIYYSQIVNDFQKGDIAEGYSVSREKKESFPLTVTSAQKNPTAFYLCAAGSGRVGYGYTFGSGTRLTVV.

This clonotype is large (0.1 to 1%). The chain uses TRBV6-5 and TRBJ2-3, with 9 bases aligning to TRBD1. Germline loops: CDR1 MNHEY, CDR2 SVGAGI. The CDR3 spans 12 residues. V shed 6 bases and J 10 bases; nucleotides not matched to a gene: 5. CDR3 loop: CASRTGQGSQYF. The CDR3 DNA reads TGTGCCAGCAGAACGGGACAGGGCTCGCAGTATTTT.

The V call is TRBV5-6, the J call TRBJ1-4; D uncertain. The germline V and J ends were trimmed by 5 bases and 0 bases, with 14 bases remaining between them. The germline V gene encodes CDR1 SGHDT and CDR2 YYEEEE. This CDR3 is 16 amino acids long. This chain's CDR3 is CASSKFKGTTNEKLFF. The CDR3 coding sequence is TGTGCCAGCAGTAAATTTAAAGGCACAACTAATGAAAAACTGTTTTTT.

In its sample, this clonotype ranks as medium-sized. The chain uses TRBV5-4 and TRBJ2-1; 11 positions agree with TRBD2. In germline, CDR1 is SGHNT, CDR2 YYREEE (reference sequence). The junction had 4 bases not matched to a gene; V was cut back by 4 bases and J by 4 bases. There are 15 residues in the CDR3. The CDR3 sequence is CASSPTSGGYNEQFF. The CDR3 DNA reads TGTGCCAGCAGCCCTACTAGCGGGGGTTACAATGAGCAGTTCTTC.

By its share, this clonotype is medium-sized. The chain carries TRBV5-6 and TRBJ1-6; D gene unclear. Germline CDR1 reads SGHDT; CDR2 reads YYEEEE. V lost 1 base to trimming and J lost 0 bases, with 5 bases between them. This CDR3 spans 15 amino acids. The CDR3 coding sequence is TGTGCCAGCAGCTTGCGGGACTCCTATAATTCACCCCTCCACTTT. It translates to CASSLRDSYNSPLHF.

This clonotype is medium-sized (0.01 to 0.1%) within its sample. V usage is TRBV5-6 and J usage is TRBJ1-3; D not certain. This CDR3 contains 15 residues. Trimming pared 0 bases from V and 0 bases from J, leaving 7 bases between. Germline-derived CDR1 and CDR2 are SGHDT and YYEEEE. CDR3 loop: CASSLGVGSGNTIYF. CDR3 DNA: TGTGCCAGCAGCTTGGGTGTGGGCTCTGGAAACACCATATATTTT.

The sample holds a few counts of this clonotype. CDR3 in DNA: TGTGCCACCAGCGGGACTAGCGGGGTCGGTGAGCAGTTCTTC. Its protein is CATSGTSGVGEQFF. The V gene is TRBV24-1, the J gene TRBJ2-1, with 13 bases lining up with TRBD2. CDR3 length: 14 amino acids. Trimming cost V 7 bases and J 9 bases; bases outside gene matches: 5. Germline-derived CDR1 and CDR2 are KGHDR and SFDVKD.

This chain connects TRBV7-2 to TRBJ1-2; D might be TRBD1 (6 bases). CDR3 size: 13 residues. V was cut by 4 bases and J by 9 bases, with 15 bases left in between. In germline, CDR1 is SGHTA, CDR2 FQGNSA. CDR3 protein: CASSSETGSRYTF. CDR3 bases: TGTGCCAGCAGCTCAGAAACAGGGAGTCGCTACACCTTC. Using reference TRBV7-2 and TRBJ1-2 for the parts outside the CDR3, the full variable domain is GAGVSQSPSNKVTEKGKDVELRCDPISGHTALYWYRQSLGQGLEFLIYFQGNSAPDKSGLPSDRFSAERTGGSVSTLTIQRTQQEDSAVYLCASSSETGSRYTFGSGTRLTVV.

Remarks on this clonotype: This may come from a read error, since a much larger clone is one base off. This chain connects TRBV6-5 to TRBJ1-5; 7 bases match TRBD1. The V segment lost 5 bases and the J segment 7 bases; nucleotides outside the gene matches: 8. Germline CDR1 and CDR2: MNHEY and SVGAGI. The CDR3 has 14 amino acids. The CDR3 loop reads CASSESGGDQPQHF. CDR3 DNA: TGTGCCAGCAGTGAGTCAGGGGGAGACCAGCCCCAGCATTTT.

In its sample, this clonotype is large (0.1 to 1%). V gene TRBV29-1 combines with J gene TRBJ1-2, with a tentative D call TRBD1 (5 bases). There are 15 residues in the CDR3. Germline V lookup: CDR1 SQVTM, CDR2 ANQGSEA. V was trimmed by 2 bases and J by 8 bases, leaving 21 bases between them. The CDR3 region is CSVELPIPGGFGYTF. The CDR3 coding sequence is TGCAGCGTTGAACTTCCCATCCCGGGGGGTTTCGGCTACACCTTC.

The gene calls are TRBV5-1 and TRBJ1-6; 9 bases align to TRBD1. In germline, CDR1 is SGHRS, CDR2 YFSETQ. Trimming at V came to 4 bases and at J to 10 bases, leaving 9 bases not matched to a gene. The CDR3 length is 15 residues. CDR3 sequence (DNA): TGCGCCAGCAGCCCCGACAGGGGGACAAGATCACCCCTCCACTTT. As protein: CASSPDRGTRSPLHF.

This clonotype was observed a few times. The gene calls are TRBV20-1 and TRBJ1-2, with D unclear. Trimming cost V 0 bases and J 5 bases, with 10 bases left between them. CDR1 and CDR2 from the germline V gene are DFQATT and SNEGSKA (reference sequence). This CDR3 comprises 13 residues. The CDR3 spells CSARDSRRYGYTF. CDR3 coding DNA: TGCAGTGCTAGAGATAGTCGGAGATATGGCTACACCTTC.

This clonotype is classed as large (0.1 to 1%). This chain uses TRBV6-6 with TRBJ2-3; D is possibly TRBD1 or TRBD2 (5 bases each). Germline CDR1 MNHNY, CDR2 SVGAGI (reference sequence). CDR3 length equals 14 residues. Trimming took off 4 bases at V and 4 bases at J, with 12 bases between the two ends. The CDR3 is CASSSRGVADTQYF. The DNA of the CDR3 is TGTGCCAGCAGTTCAAGAGGGGTCGCAGATACGCAGTATTTT.

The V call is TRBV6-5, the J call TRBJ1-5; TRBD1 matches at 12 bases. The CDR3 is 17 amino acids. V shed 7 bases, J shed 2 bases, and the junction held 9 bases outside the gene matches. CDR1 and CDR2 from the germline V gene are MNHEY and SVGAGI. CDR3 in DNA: TGTGCCAGCAAAGTGTTAGGGACAGGGGGCGGCAATCAGCCCCAGCATTTT. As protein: CASKVLGTGGGNQPQHF.

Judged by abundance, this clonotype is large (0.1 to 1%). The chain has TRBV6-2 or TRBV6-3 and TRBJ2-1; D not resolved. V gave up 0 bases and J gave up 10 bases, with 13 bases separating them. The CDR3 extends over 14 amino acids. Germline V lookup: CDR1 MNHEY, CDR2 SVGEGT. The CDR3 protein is CASSYSTAGVEQFF. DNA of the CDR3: TGTGCCAGCAGTTACTCGACCGCCGGTGTGGAGCAGTTCTTC.

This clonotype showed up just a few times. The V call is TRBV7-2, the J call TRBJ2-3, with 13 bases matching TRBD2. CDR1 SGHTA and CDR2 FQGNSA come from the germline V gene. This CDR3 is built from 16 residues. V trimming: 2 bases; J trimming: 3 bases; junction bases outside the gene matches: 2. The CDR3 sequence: CASSLMGLAGTDTQYF. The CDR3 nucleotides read TGTGCCAGCAGCTTAATGGGACTAGCGGGGACAGATACGCAGTATTTT.

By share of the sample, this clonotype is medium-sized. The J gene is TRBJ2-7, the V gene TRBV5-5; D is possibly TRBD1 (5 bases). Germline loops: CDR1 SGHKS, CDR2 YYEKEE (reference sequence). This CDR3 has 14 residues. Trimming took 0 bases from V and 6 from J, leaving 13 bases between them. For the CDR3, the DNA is TGTGCCAGCAGCTTGGAGGGGCCCCTAGGCGAGCAGTACTTC. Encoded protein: CASSLEGPLGEQYF.

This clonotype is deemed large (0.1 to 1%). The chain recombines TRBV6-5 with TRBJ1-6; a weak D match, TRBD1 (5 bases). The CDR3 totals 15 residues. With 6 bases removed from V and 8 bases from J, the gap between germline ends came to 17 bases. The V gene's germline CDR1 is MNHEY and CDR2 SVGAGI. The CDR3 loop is CASSEDNSSDSPLHF. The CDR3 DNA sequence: TGTGCCAGCAGCGAGGACAACTCCTCGGATTCACCCCTCCACTTT.